Described below is a single TCR beta chain sequence and its context. Antigen unknown. The entry originates in a study of cytomegalovirus exposure and HLA in healthy donors. Findings of the study overall: Later work associated roughly 15,000 TCR beta sequences with HLA alleles at 0.05 false discovery rate. Relative to equally common others, HLA-associated TCR beta chains showed greater clonal expansion in a later analysis.

The CDR3 has 13 residues. CDR1 LNHDA and CDR2 SQIVND come from the germline V gene (reference sequence). The V and J ends lost 1 base and 10 bases, in that order; junction bases with no gene match: 5. The primer mix had 60 Vbeta and 13 Jbeta primers. The table came from immunoSEQ multiplex PCR; TCRdb's copy has only in-frame clones and leaves some out. The sample records approximately 160,000 clones, around 75% being singletons. The sample was PBMCs. This receptor was identified in a male donor in good health and CMV-seronegative. V and J are TRBV19 and TRBJ1-2; 8 bases line up with TRBD1. The CDR3 DNA follows: TGTGCCAGTAGTATAGGAGGGACAGGCCCCTACACCTTC. Translation: CASSIGGTGPYTF.